These 8 T cell receptor beta chains came from one sample sequenced in a study of T-cell memory formation after mild COVID-19. Using its own MiXCR run on the 5' RACE reads, TCRdb lists one record per CDR3 protein. The sample holds approximately 400,000 distinct CDR3 sequences, roughly 24% seen once. The sequencing input was PBMCs or a T cell subset sorted from them (not recorded which). The receptors were sampled from an adult woman who had mild COVID-19 (a few samples of this study predate the infection). Cell type and time point are not known.

This clonotype was seen a few times. The junction does not match germline at one end; this may be a read error. The chain has TRBV6-6 and TRBJ2-7; D may be TRBD2 (5 bases). The CDR3 length is 12 residues. Germline values: CDR1 MNHNY, CDR2 SVGAGI (reference sequence). The CDR3: CASRYSGYEQYF. The CDR3 bases are TGTGCCAGCAGGTACTCGGGATACGAGCAGTACTTC.

This sequence joins TRBV7-3 and TRBJ2-3, with D possibly matching TRBD1 (5 bases). The CDR3 extends over 16 amino acids. V was cut by 0 bases and J by 5 bases, with 15 bases left in between. CDR1 SGHTA and CDR2 FQGTGA come from the germline V gene. The DNA of the CDR3 is TGTGCCAGCAGCTTAACGCAGGGCACAGGTCGAGATACGCAGTATTTT. It codes for CASSLTQGTGRDTQYF.

The J gene is TRBJ1-1, the V gene TRBV7-2, with no clear D. CDR1 is SGHTA and CDR2 is FQGNSA in the germline V gene. V was shortened by 5 bases and J by 8 bases, with 15 bases between the two germline ends. This CDR3 spans 13 amino acids. The CDR3 region has the DNA TGTGCCAGCAGCAATACTCTCGGGAGGGAAGCTTTCTTT. It codes for CASSNTLGREAFF.

The chain combines TRBV29-1 with TRBJ2-5, with unresolved D. This CDR3 has 11 amino acids. Deletions cut 7 bases from V and 5 bases from J, with 11 bases between. Germline loops: CDR1 SQVTM, CDR2 ANQGSEA. The chain's CDR3 is CSARMGETQYF. As DNA, the CDR3 is TGCAGCGCTAGGATGGGGGAGACCCAGTACTTC.

This chain uses TRBV4-1 with TRBJ2-5, with 7 bases identical to TRBD1. Germline V lookup: CDR1 MGHRA, CDR2 YSYEKL. V was clipped by 1 base and J by 3 bases; unmatched bases: 5. The CDR3 runs to 15 residues. The CDR3 loop reads CASSQVGTAKETQYF. The CDR3 DNA reads as TGCGCCAGCAGCCAAGTCGGGACAGCCAAAGAGACCCAGTACTTC.

This clonotype appeared a few times. V gene TRBV6-2 or TRBV6-3 combines with J gene TRBJ2-7; D is tentatively TRBD1 or TRBD2 (5 bases each). CDR1 is MNHEY, CDR2 SVGEGT, per germline. The CDR3 totals 14 residues. V shed 0 bases and J shed 5 bases, with 11 bases lying between them. CDR3 residues: CASSYSRAGNEQYF. The CDR3 nucleotides are TGTGCCAGCAGTTACTCGAGGGCAGGGAACGAGCAGTACTTC.

The gene calls are TRBV18 and TRBJ1-1, with D uncertain. Germline CDR1 reads KGHSH; CDR2 reads LQKENI. V shed 4 bases and J shed 5 bases, with 14 bases lying between them. The length of the CDR3 is 14 residues. The CDR3 protein is CASSRDAGGTEAFF. The CDR3 nucleotides read TGTGCCAGCTCACGCGACGCGGGAGGAACTGAAGCTTTCTTT.

This rearrangement joins TRBV10-3 to TRBJ2-7; D remains unclear. The CDR3 spans 13 residues. Trimming cost V 0 bases and J 4 bases, with 7 bases left between them. In germline, CDR1 is ENHRY, CDR2 SYGVKD. CDR3 in DNA: TGTGCCATCAGTGAGTCTTCTACTTACGAGCAGTACTTC. Translation gives CAISESSTYEQYF.